These 3 T cell receptor beta chains were all obtained from the same sample, sequenced in a study of vaccination effects on CD4 cells after COVID-19. Data came from immunoSEQ multiplex PCR; TCRdb stores just in-frame clones and leaves some out. This sample yields about 47,000 clones, of which 60% to 75% are seen a single time; 6.5% to 7.5% belongs to the top ten. At the end of roughly 9 days of culture, CD4+ T cells were isolated. Either the mRNA-1273 or the BNT162b2 vaccine was given to participants as two doses. These TCRs' antigens remain unknown. Sequenced material: CD4+ T cells from PBMCs cultured without peptide, taken after COVID-19 vaccination. All receptors come from a human donor who received a COVID-19 vaccine.

V and J are TRBV21-1 and TRBJ2-7; the D call in the table, TRBD1, was not verified against the DNA. TRBV21-1 represents a pseudogene. This CDR3 region has 18 residues. CDR3 sequence reads: CASSNRGDADKGPYEQYF. The CDR3 nucleotides are TGTGCCAGCAGCAATAGGGGTGACGCCGATAAAGGCCCCTACGAGCAGTACTTC.

The chain employs TRBV6-4 and TRBJ1-2; D is unclear. From germline, CDR1 is MRHNA and CDR2 SNTAGT. V was clipped by 2 bases and J by 4 bases, with 8 bases between them. The CDR3 has 13 amino acids. Here the CDR3 reads CASSDDGFYGYTF. The CDR3 DNA is TGTGCCAGCAGTGACGATGGCTTCTATGGCTACACCTTC.

This clone has only a few counts. This chain connects TRBV5-8 to TRBJ1-5; unclear D gene. CDR3 length equals 8 residues. The ends were cut back, 6 bases at V and 9 bases at J, with 1 base in the middle. Germline assignment: CDR1 SGHTS and CDR2 YDEGEE. The CDR3: CASTPQHF. In DNA form, the CDR3 reads TGTGCCAGCACGCCCCAGCATTTT.